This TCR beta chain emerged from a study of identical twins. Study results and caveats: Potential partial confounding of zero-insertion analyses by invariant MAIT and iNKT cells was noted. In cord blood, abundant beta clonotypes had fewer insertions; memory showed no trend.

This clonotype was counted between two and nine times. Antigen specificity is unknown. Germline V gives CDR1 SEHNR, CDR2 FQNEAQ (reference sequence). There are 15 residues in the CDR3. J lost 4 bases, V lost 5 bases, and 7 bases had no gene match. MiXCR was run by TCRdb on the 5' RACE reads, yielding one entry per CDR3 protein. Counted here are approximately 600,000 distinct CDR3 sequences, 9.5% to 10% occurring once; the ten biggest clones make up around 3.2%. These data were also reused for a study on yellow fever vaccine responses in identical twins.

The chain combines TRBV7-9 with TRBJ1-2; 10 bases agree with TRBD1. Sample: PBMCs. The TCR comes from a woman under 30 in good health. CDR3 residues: CASSPGDRGTYGYTF. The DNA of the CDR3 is TGTGCCAGCAGCCCTGGGGACAGGGGTACCTATGGCTACACCTTC.